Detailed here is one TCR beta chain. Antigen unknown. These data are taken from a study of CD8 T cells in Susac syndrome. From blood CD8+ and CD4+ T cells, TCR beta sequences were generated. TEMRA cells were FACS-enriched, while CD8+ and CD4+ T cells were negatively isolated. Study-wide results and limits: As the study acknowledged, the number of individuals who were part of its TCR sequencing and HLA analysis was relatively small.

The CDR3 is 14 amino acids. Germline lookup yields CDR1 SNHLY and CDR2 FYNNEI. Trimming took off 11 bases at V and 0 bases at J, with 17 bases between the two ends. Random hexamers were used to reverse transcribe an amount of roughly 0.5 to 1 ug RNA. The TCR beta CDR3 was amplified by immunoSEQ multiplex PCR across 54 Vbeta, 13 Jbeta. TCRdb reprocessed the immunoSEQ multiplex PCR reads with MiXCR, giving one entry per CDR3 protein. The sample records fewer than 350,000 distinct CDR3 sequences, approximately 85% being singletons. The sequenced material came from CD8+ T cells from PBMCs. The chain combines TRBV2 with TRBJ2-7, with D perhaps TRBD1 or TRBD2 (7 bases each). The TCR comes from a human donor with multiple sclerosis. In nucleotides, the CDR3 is TGTGCCGCCGACCAGGGGGGGTCCTCCTACGAGCAGTACTTC. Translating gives CAADQGGSSYEQYF.